These 21 T cell receptor beta chains came from one sample sequenced in a study of blood T cell repertoires in COVID-19. The assay was immunoSEQ multiplex PCR, and TCRdb's table has in-frame clones only and misses some. The table records approximately 480,000 clones, roughly 87% of them present only once. The sequencing input was peripheral blood. These receptors were obtained from a man between 18 and 35 years old with COVID-19, enrolled during active disease.

J is TRBJ1-4 and V is TRBV25-1, with D possibly being TRBD1 (6 bases). The V gene's germline CDR1 is MGHDK and CDR2 SYGVNS. V was trimmed by 3 bases and J by 11 bases, leaving 13 bases between them. CDR3 size: 13 residues. CDR3 bases: TGTGCCAGCAGTGAGCCCGGGGGGCGGAAACTGTTTTTT. Amino acids: CASSEPGGRKLFF.

The V call is TRBV6-5, the J call TRBJ2-6; tentatively, D is TRBD1 (5 bases). This CDR3 has 15 amino acids. Looked up from germline, CDR1 is MNHEY and CDR2 is SVGAGI. V was cut by 2 bases and J by 3 bases, with 8 bases left in between. CDR3 in amino acids: CASSYMGLGANVLTF. The DNA of the CDR3 is TGTGCCAGCAGTTACATGGGGCTTGGGGCCAACGTCCTGACTTTC.

This sequence joins TRBV25-1 and TRBJ1-2, with 8 bases identical to TRBD1. J lost 3 bases, V lost 5 bases, and 14 bases had no gene match. Germline V gives CDR1 MGHDK, CDR2 SYGVNS. The CDR3 contains 17 residues. In DNA form, the CDR3 reads TGTGCCAGCAGTTCTACAGGGGGTTCGGAAGACCACTATGGCTACACCTTC. Translation: CASSSTGGSEDHYGYTF.

The chain employs TRBV5-4 and TRBJ2-3; D gene ambiguous. CDR1 and CDR2 from the germline V gene are SGHNT and YYREEE (reference sequence). This CDR3 region has 12 residues. V lost 1 base and J lost 4, with 4 bases in between. CDR3 DNA sequence: TGTGCCAGCAGCTTGAACTCAGATACGCAGTATTTT. This gives the protein CASSLNSDTQYF.

V is TRBV7-9 and J is TRBJ2-7; D is unclear. The CDR3 totals 13 residues. V lost 2 bases and J lost 3, with 8 bases in between. Germline V gene sequence: CDR1 SEHNR, CDR2 FQNEAQ (reference sequence). The CDR3 DNA follows: TGTGCCAGCAGCTTACCGGGTGTCTACGAGCAGTACTTC. Protein product: CASSLPGVYEQYF.

The chain combines TRBV5-5 with TRBJ2-3, with D possibly TRBD1 on 6 matching bases. With 3 bases removed from V and 2 bases from J, the gap between germline ends came to 16 bases. The CDR3 loop spans 16 amino acids. The germline CDR1 and CDR2 sequences are SGHKS and YYEKEE (reference sequence). Written as DNA, the CDR3 is TGTGCCAGCAGCTCCACCATACAGGGCCCCACAGATACGCAGTATTTT. This sequence encodes CASSSTIQGPTDTQYF.

This chain connects TRBV11-1 to TRBJ2-7; 13 bases agree with TRBD2. Germline V CDR1 and CDR2: SGHAT, FQDESV (reference sequence). The V gene end was trimmed by 5 bases and the J gene end by 5 bases; junction bases not matched to a gene: 6. This CDR3 is built from 15 residues. CDR3 DNA: TGTGCCAGCAGCGGACGACTAGCGGGGGGAAACGAGCAGTACTTC. Its translation: CASSGRLAGGNEQYF.

The chain recombines TRBV27 with TRBJ2-7, with D possibly being TRBD2 (5 bases). CDR3 length: 16 residues. V dropped 2 bases and J dropped 5 bases, with 19 bases sitting between them. Per germline, CDR1 MNHEY and CDR2 SMNVEV (reference sequence). The CDR3 here is CASSLAPPWRFNEQYF. CDR3 nucleotide sequence: TGTGCCAGCAGTTTAGCCCCCCCTTGGAGGTTCAACGAGCAGTACTTC.

The chain links TRBV3-1 (or the pseudogene TRBV3-2) to TRBJ2-1, with D unresolved. The germline V gene encodes CDR1 LGHDT and CDR2 YNNKEL (reference sequence). The CDR3 runs to 13 residues. V lost 3 bases and J lost 4, with 7 bases in between. CDR3 amino acids: CASSQGRYNEQFF. The DNA of the CDR3 is TGTGCCAGCAGCCAGGGCCGTTACAATGAGCAGTTCTTC.

The CDR3, as DNA: TGTGCCAGCAGCCAGGGAACCTACGAGCAGTACTTC. The encoded protein is CASSQGTYEQYF. The rearrangement uses TRBV5-4 and TRBJ2-7; D is perhaps TRBD1 (5 bases). This CDR3 spans 12 amino acids. Trimming pared 4 bases from V and 2 bases from J, leaving 7 bases between. Germline assignment: CDR1 SGHNT and CDR2 YYREEE (reference sequence).

Remarks on this clone: The same CDR3 is also encoded by other DNA sequences in this sample. The rearrangement uses TRBV5-1 and TRBJ2-7, with D maybe TRBD2 (6 bases). The CDR3 contains 12 residues. The V gene lost 5 bases and the J gene lost 1 base, with 7 bases spanning the gap. The germline V gene has CDR1 SGHRS and CDR2 YFSETQ. CDR3 region: CASREGSYEQYF. The DNA for the CDR3 is TGCGCCAGCAGGGAGGGGTCCTACGAGCAGTACTTC.

The V and J genes are TRBV19 and TRBJ1-1; TRBD1 agrees at 9 bases. There are 16 residues in the CDR3. Germline CDR1 is LNHDA and CDR2 is SQIVND (reference sequence). The V segment lost 8 bases and the J segment 7 bases; nucleotides outside the gene matches: 17. The CDR3 bases are TGTGCCAGTTCCACAGGGGGCCGGTCCCACGTCGGTGAAGCTTTCTTT. Encoded protein: CASSTGGRSHVGEAFF.

The chain links TRBV7-9 to TRBJ1-2; tentatively, D is TRBD1 (6 bases). Germline assignment: CDR1 SEHNR and CDR2 FQNEAQ (reference sequence). This CDR3 is built from 13 residues. With 5 bases removed from V and 10 bases from J, the gap between germline ends came to 17 bases. The CDR3 here is CASSTTGSNVYTF. The DNA for the CDR3 is TGTGCCAGCAGCACCACAGGGTCTAATGTCTACACCTTC.

This rearrangement joins TRBV29-1 to TRBJ1-1; D not certain. The CDR3 sequence is 13 residues long. Germline values: CDR1 SQVTM, CDR2 ANQGSEA. V lost 4 bases and J 0 bases, leaving 9 bases between the germline ends. CDR3 nucleotides: TGCAGCGTTGCCGGGAAACTGAACACTGAAGCTTTCTTT. Residues: CSVAGKLNTEAFF.

The V call is TRBV5-5, the J call TRBJ1-2; D not certain. Trimming took 0 bases from V and 4 from J, leaving 25 bases between them. Looked up from germline, CDR1 is SGHKS and CDR2 is YYEKEE (reference sequence). This CDR3 contains 19 residues. In nucleotides, the CDR3 is TGTGCCAGCAGCTTGGTCATCCTCTCTAGGACGGAGGATCGCTATGGCTACACCTTC. It translates to CASSLVILSRTEDRYGYTF.

The chain combines TRBV10-2 with TRBJ1-1; TRBD1 aligns across 12 bases. Germline V lookup: CDR1 WSHSY, CDR2 SAAADI. Trimming cost V 5 bases and J 4 bases; bases outside gene matches: 8. The CDR3 runs 16 residues. CDR3 sequence reads: CASSPRGQGASTEAFF. The CDR3 DNA is TGCGCCAGCAGTCCAAGGGGACAGGGGGCGTCCACTGAAGCTTTCTTT.

The V gene is TRBV10-2, the J gene TRBJ2-1, with 12 positions matching TRBD1. After removal of 7 bases from V and 0 bases from J, the junction contained 1 base not matched to a gene. The CDR3 has 15 residues. Germline CDR1 reads WSHSY; CDR2 reads SAAADI. The CDR3 region is CASKGQGASYNEQFF. The CDR3 nucleotides are TGCGCCAGCAAGGGACAGGGGGCCTCCTACAATGAGCAGTTCTTC.

This clone was picked up one time. The chain employs TRBV5-1 and TRBJ2-1, with TRBD2 matching over 8 bases. This CDR3 is built from 18 residues. CDR1 SGHRS and CDR2 YFSETQ come from the germline V gene. The junction had 12 bases not matched to a gene; V was cut back by 3 bases and J by 1 base. DNA for the CDR3: TGCGCCAGCAGCTCCACTCGTGTAACTAGCGGTTCCTACAATGAGCAGTTCTTC. Its translation: CASSSTRVTSGSYNEQFF.

The V and J genes are TRBV5-4 and TRBJ1-2; tentatively, D is TRBD1 (5 bases). The V gene lost 0 bases and the J gene lost 4 bases, with 13 bases spanning the gap. From germline, CDR1 is SGHNT and CDR2 YYREEE (reference sequence). The CDR3 has 15 residues. CDR3 sequence: CASSLVGGVSYGYTF. The CDR3 region has the DNA TGTGCCAGCAGCTTGGTGGGGGGGGTGAGCTATGGCTACACCTTC.

The rearrangement uses TRBV5-4 and TRBJ2-7, with TRBD1 matching over 10 bases. This CDR3 contains 15 residues. CDR1 SGHNT and CDR2 YYREEE come from the germline V gene (reference sequence). J lost 5 bases, V lost 4 bases, and 9 bases had no gene match. CDR3 sequence reads: CASSHSGTGAHEQYF. The CDR3 DNA follows: TGTGCCAGCAGCCACTCCGGGACAGGGGCCCACGAGCAGTACTTC.

Note on this clone: One base away lies a much larger clone, so this may be a sequencing read error. The gene calls are TRBV6-5 and TRBJ1-2; 8 nucleotides align to TRBD1. The V gene's germline CDR1 is MNHEY and CDR2 SVGAGI. This CDR3 region has 14 residues. With V trimmed by 5 bases and J by 0 bases, 2 bases remained unmatched. The DNA of the CDR3 is TGTGCCAGCAGTACACAGGGGGCTAACTATGGCTACACCTTC. Amino acids: CASSTQGANYGYTF.